Shown below are 5 T cell receptor beta chains from a single sample sequenced in a study of blood T cell repertoires in COVID-19. Generated by immunoSEQ multiplex PCR, the TCRdb table keeps only in-frame clones and is missing some. The sample has 180,000 or so clones, 80% to 90% seen once. The source material was PBMCs or T cells enriched from blood (not recorded which). These receptor sequences come from a middle-aged woman with acute COVID-19.

The chain employs TRBV6-5 and TRBJ1-6; the D gene is possibly TRBD1 (5 bases). The germline V and J ends were trimmed by 4 bases and 10 bases, with 20 bases remaining between them. The germline CDR1 and CDR2 sequences are MNHEY and SVGAGI. The length of the CDR3 is 16 residues. CDR3 in amino acids: CASSSYGTSLHSPLHF. CDR3 DNA sequence: TGTGCCAGCAGTTCATACGGGACTTCTTTACACTCACCCCTCCACTTT.

V and J are TRBV30 and TRBJ1-1, with 10 bases that match TRBD1. J lost 3 bases, V lost 2 bases, and 6 bases had no gene match. CDR3 length: 15 residues. The germline gives CDR1 GTSNPN, CDR2 SVGIG (reference sequence). This CDR3 reads CAWSTLGQGDTEAFF. As DNA, the CDR3 is TGTGCCTGGAGTACCCTCGGACAGGGGGACACTGAAGCTTTCTTT.

This chain joins TRBV5-4 and TRBJ1-6, with a tentative D call TRBD1 (5 bases). Per germline, CDR1 SGHNT and CDR2 YYREEE (reference sequence). This CDR3 is 12 amino acids long. Trimming removed 6 bases at V and 13 bases at J, with 14 bases between. The CDR3 loop reads CASTTDSSPLHF. CDR3 in DNA: TGTGCCAGCACCACTGACAGTTCCCCCCTCCACTTT. Full variable domain (rest looked up from reference TRBV5-4 and TRBJ1-6): ETGVTQSPTHLIKTRGQQVTLRCSSQSGHNTVSWYQQALGQGPQFIFQYYREEENGRGNFPPRFSGLQFPNYSSELNVNALELDDSALYLCASTTDSSPLHFGNGTRLTVT.

J is TRBJ2-2 and V is TRBV25-1; 9 bases match TRBD1. Germline V gives CDR1 MGHDK, CDR2 SYGVNS. The trim removed 7 bases at V and 7 bases at J, leaving 16 bases unmatched. This CDR3 has 17 amino acids. The CDR3 loop reads CASTPPGGQGVHGELFF. The CDR3 nucleotides read TGTGCCAGCACCCCACCAGGGGGACAGGGCGTCCACGGGGAGCTGTTTTTT.

This chain links TRBV19 with TRBJ1-5; 7 bases agree with TRBD1. Germline assignment: CDR1 LNHDA and CDR2 SQIVND (reference sequence). The CDR3 contains 17 residues. With 6 bases clipped from V and 0 bases from J, the junction kept 11 bases outside the gene matches. DNA of the CDR3: TGTGCCAGTAGGGTCGCATTGGGGACAGCTAGCAATCAGCCCCAGCATTTT. Its translation is CASRVALGTASNQPQHF.